This TCR beta chain came from a study of regulatory T cells in long-lasting Graves disease (dated by TCRdb to about 2021). The study in broad terms: Patients with newly diagnosed Graves' disease had been on antithyroid drugs for under 3 months. Peripheral blood TCR sequencing and RNA sequencing compared persistent Graves' disease patients with newly diagnosed Graves' disease patients. The study was conducted in China and was registered as a clinical trial. A total of about 33 samples underwent TCR sequencing: about 13 from persistent and approximately 20 from newly diagnosed Graves' disease patients. What the study reported, not specific to this receptor: TRBV28, TRBJ1-2 and TRBJ2-5 were preferentially used in persistent disease, while TRBV20-1 and TRBJ2-1 were favored in newly diagnosed disease. Persistent patients shared more public clonotypes among themselves (around 2,800) than newly diagnosed patients did (about 1,000). Only the TCR beta chain was sequenced and analyzed. The small sample size was acknowledged by the authors as a limitation that may reduce accuracy. Compared with newly diagnosed patients, persistent Graves' disease patients had lower TCR Shannon entropy and fewer highly expanded clones, which suggests clonal expansion. Peripheral blood alone was examined, since thyroid tissue, which constituted the primary lesion, could not be accessed.

Library preparation employed multiplex PCR. The instrument was an Illumina HiSeq 4000. TCR beta libraries were built with iRepertoire HTBI primers and Arm-PCR amplification of CDR3 regions. PCR products were gel purified before sequencing. From the authors' description of their analysis: Gene usage analysis of CDR3 amino acid clonotypes used the approximately 62 TRBV and about 14 TRBJ segments found across samples. Filtered high-quality paired reads were merged into contigs using COPE and FqMerger. Contigs were aligned with BLAST to IMGT TRBV, TRBD and TRBJ reference genes, and CDR3 was defined per IMGT. Any clonotype with a frequency above 0.1% was counted as a highly expanded clone. Shannon entropy served as the measure of repertoire diversity, while the Gini coefficient captured V-J evenness. Clonotypes shared by more than one individual were considered public. The public reads were reanalyzed by TCRdb: fastp trimming at Q25, MiXCR alignment, in-frame beta chains only. Entries are consolidated by CDR3 protein sequence, retaining the most common genes and DNA. The V and J calls here are based on TCRdb, not the publication. This sample lists around 250,000 distinct CDR3 sequences; 15% to 20% were detected once. The top ten clonotypes cover 13% to 15% of the sample.

In light of the paper, this sample's time point label describes: newly diagnosed GD, antithyroid drugs for less than 3 months. For both TCR sequencing and RNA sequencing, RNA was extracted from PBMCs in TRIzol. The diagnosis of Graves' disease followed American Thyroid Association guidelines. Patients were recruited from an endocrinology department in Xi'an, China. Each patient gave around 9.2 milliliters of peripheral blood, collected in an EDTA anticoagulant tube. Ficoll Paque Plus density gradient separation was used to isolate PBMCs, and no further T cell sorting was performed. An Agilent 2100 Bioanalyzer and agarose gel were used to check RNA quality, and a NanoDrop 2000 was used to measure RNA concentration. At least ten counts were recorded for this clonotype. Its antigen specificity is not known. Qualities for individual bases were not recorded, and no much larger clone is one base off. The CDR3 has 12 amino acids, counting the end cysteine and phenylalanine. Only the CDR3 part of the read is kept: 36 bases, read in frame from the first base. V loses 3 bases of germline sequence and J loses 8 bases, and the interval between the two ends is 10 bases. The CDR1 and CDR2 encoded by the germline V gene are KGHSH and LQKENI.

The data were also submitted as part of a second study, on T cells in Graves' hyperthyroidism and ophthalmopathy. As the second paper documents: Graves' hyperthyroidism was defined as stable when no progression to ophthalmopathy occurred over 18 months of follow-up. Hyperthyroidism patients were newly diagnosed, had a disease duration of under 2 months, and were aged 18 to 65 years. Patients with uncontrolled infections, other autoimmune diseases, pregnancy or lactation were excluded. Diagnoses were based on clinical symptoms, serum thyroxine and TRAb, thyroid ultrasound and orbital computed tomography. The first round of RT-PCR for the TCR CDR3 was performed with the HTBI primer set and the Qiagen OneStep RT-PCR kit. Most expanded thyroid clonotypes (frequency above 0.001) were also detected in blood, a finding suggesting that blood repertoires may reflect thyroid immune responses. A model built on a 13 V-J signature distinguished ophthalmopathy from stable hyperthyroidism, reaching about 89% sensitivity and 81.08% specificity in cross-validation and 80%/75% in testing. In validation, the model predicted progression to ophthalmopathy with just under 71% sensitivity and roughly 72% specificity, a median of approximately 6.5 months before onset. To identify TCR V-J signatures that set the groups apart, the researchers used a discovery cohort of approximately 98 patients, made up of approximately 43 with Graves' ophthalmopathy and around 58 with stable Graves' hyperthyroidism. Prospective prediction of ophthalmopathy was tested in an independent validation cohort of 18 hyperthyroidism patients and some 17 patients who later progressed to ophthalmopathy. The approximately 100 discovery patients were divided at random into training and test sets in a 7:3 ratio. Thyroid tissue and blood T-cell repertoires from several Graves' hyperthyroidism patients were also compared in the study. After sampling, hyperthyroidism patients received methimazole starting at 30 mg daily, and ophthalmopathy patients received high-dose intravenous methylprednisolone. Libraries were constructed in a second round of multiplex PCR, after which size selection and purification were carried out. Libraries were sequenced paired-end with 100 bp reads on an Illumina HiSeq2000. Raw data were processed with SOAPnuke, discarding reads with adapters, uncalled bases, mean Phred below 15, or no exact constant-primer or identifier match. COPE v1.2.5 was used to merge the high-quality paired reads, and each unique nucleotide sequence was defined as a clonotype. Clonotypes were aligned to IMGT TRBV, TRBD and TRBJ reference segments using MiTCR v1.1. Only V-J combinations with frequency above 0.0001, covering roughly 99% of repertoires, were analysed. The TCS score was defined as the ratio of F50 (clonal expansion) to E x V (chaos), calculated using BLOSUM62-based TCRdist between CDR3 peptides within each V-J. Welch's t-statistics and random forest reduced some 510 V-J features to about 13, which were used in a naive Bayes classifier (R e1071). No statistical method was used to fix the sample size in advance, and group allocation was not hidden from the investigators. The paper describes TCR Vbeta CDR3 sequencing of 120 to 150 peripheral blood samples, made up of 43 ophthalmopathy patients, some 80 hyperthyroidism patients and 17 progressor patients.

The source of this sequence is a woman in her twenties or thirties with Graves disease. Donor details come from another sample of the same person, matched by shared clones. The starting material was peripheral blood mononuclear cells (PBMCs), obtained at new diagnosis, from a patient treated with antithyroid drugs. This sequence uses TRBV18 and TRBJ1-2; the D gene assignment is ambiguous. The CDR3 reads CASSPQNTGYTF. The DNA is as follows: TGTGCCAGCTCACCCCAAAACACGGGCTACACCTTC.